These T cell receptor beta chains were read from a single sample in a study of cytomegalovirus exposure and HLA in healthy donors. Here immunoSEQ multiplex PCR was the method, and the copy in TCRdb shows in-frame clones only, minus some. The sample carries about 100,000 clones, under 80% recorded once. The specimen was PBMCs. These receptors were taken from a woman aged 50 to 60 in good health and CMV-seropositive. The CDR3 runs from the conserved cysteine through the conserved F or W. Each record gives: CDR3 protein, clone size, J gene, V gene. Rows may omit the clone size; those that give it use once, few, many or a size class.

CDR3: CASSPGPGTSTDTQYF; size: NA; J: TRBJ2-3; V: TRBV7-2
CDR3: CASSKERVPLARSSYEQYF; size: NA; J: TRBJ2-7; V: TRBV21-1
CDR3: CASSLVGASYNSPLHF; size: few; J: TRBJ1-6; V: TRBV5-6
CDR3: CASSQGSRGDSYNEQFF; size: once; J: TRBJ2-1; V: TRBV4-1
CDR3: CASSAEGGVSTYGYTF; size: NA; J: TRBJ1-2; V: TRBV6-1
CDR3: CASQRGGRNEQFF; size: once; J: TRBJ2-1; V: TRBV6-5
CDR3: CASSQEDMNTEAFF; size: NA; J: TRBJ1-1; V: TRBV2
CDR3: CASSQNRDSNYEQYF; size: NA; J: TRBJ2-7; V: TRBV4-1
CDR3: CATSRDPQKNTGELFF; size: NA; J: NA; V: TRBV15
CDR3: CASSETPGTNTEAFF; size: NA; J: TRBJ1-1; V: TRBV9
CDR3: CASTLTGGDSNGYTF; size: NA; J: TRBJ1-2; V: TRBV7-9
CDR3: CASSTTGVSDNEQFF; size: NA; J: TRBJ2-1; V: TRBV19
CDR3: CASSRDRQGKNTIYF; size: few; J: TRBJ1-3; V: TRBV18
CDR3: CASNLIGQGGGAFF; size: few; J: TRBJ1-1; V: TRBV2
CDR3: CASSNPDRSYEQYF; size: NA; J: TRBJ2-7; V: TRBV7-6
CDR3: CASSGSGQETQYF; size: few; J: TRBJ2-5; V: TRBV5-1
CDR3: CASSEGPEQFF; size: NA; J: TRBJ2-1; V: TRBV6-1
CDR3: CSAASRDLPRGEHGYTF; size: NA; J: TRBJ1-2; V: TRBV29-1
CDR3: CAAVKEKGDVNSPLHF; size: NA; J: TRBJ1-6; V: TRBV10-1
CDR3: CASASVEQYF; size: few; J: TRBJ2-7; V: TRBV7-9
CDR3: CASAPDRATGELFF; size: NA; J: TRBJ2-2; V: TRBV2
CDR3: CASSIRTSRQFF; size: NA; J: TRBJ2-1; V: TRBV5-4
CDR3: CASSQGGPEAFF; size: NA; J: TRBJ1-1; V: TRBV14
CDR3: CASSESGRGMGSPLHF; size: NA; J: TRBJ1-6; V: TRBV25-1
CDR3: CAWCRGGNTEAFF; size: NA; J: TRBJ1-1; V: TRBV30
CDR3: CATGQGSREQYF; size: few; J: TRBJ2-7; V: TRBV5-6
CDR3: CASSIGRGRIAYNEQFF; size: few; J: TRBJ2-1; V: TRBV19
CDR3: CASIQGKRTGELFF; size: once; J: TRBJ2-2; V: TRBV6-6
CDR3: CASSVGQGSYGYTF; size: NA; J: TRBJ1-2; V: TRBV19
CDR3: CASSRSGGSLREQFF; size: NA; J: TRBJ2-1; V: TRBV19
CDR3: CASNPSHRGLFRYGYTF; size: NA; J: TRBJ1-2; V: TRBV27
CDR3: CASSLPSSAVDTGELFF; size: NA; J: TRBJ2-2; V: TRBV7-9
CDR3: CASSQEGGIATEAFF; size: NA; J: TRBJ1-1; V: TRBV5-4
CDR3: CASSEIQGFGGGYTF; size: NA; J: TRBJ1-2; V: TRBV6-1
CDR3: CASSQDGTSNEQYF; size: NA; J: TRBJ2-7; V: TRBV4-2
CDR3: CASSPGTSVAYEQYF; size: NA; J: TRBJ2-7; V: TRBV9
CDR3: CASSVGPGETQYF; size: NA; J: TRBJ2-5; V: TRBV9
CDR3: CASSEGRGYTIYF; size: NA; J: TRBJ1-3; V: TRBV6-1
CDR3: CASSVGSYRARVTDTQYF; size: few; J: TRBJ2-3; V: TRBV9
CDR3: CASSVGQALLNYGYTF; size: NA; J: TRBJ1-2; V: TRBV2
CDR3: CASSLAPRTQYF; size: few; J: TRBJ2-5; V: TRBV7-2
CDR3: CASSLTPRRVPDTQYF; size: NA; J: TRBJ2-3; V: TRBV5-1